The sequence of this TCR beta chain was determined in a study of early T cells in non-severe SARS-CoV-2 infection. In the study overall: Sequencing of bulk RNA from unsorted whole blood was done, without chain pairing. Study-wide points: Lookups in VDJdb leaned toward anti-spike CD8 responses and missed private and CD4 specificities.

Individually, cDNA molecules had unique molecular identifiers attached to them. TCRdb redid the calling of the 5' RACE reads with MiXCR, one entry per CDR3 protein. The repertoire includes about 40,000 distinct CDR3 sequences, approximately 4.8% of them detected once, and 4.8% sits in the top ten. In regard to this clonotype: Its antigen is undetermined.

The sequence was obtained from an adult who was a healthcare worker with PCR-confirmed SARS-CoV-2 infection or an uninfected control (not recorded which). The material sequenced was whole blood.

CDR3 sequence: CASSSHMNTEAFF. The CDR3 DNA is TGTGCCAGCAGTTCACACATGAACACTGAAGCTTTCTTT. The chain has TRBV27 and TRBJ1-1; D gene unclear. V was clipped by 4 bases and J by 0 bases, with 6 bases between them. This CDR3 contains 13 residues. Germline CDR1 and CDR2: MNHEY and SMNVEV (reference sequence).